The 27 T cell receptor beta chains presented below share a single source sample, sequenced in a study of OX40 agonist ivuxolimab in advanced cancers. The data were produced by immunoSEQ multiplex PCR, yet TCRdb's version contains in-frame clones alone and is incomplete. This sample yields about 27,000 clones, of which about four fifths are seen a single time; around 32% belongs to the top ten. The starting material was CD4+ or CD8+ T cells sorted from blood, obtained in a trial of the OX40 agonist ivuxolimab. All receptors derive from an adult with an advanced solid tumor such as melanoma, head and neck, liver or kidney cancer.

The CDR3 region is CASSLVGNGQPQHF. In DNA form, the CDR3 reads TGTGCCAGCAGCTTGGTAGGGAACGGTCAGCCCCAGCATTTT. The V call is TRBV5-6, the J call TRBJ1-5; D is uncertain. The length of the CDR3 is 14 residues. Germline V gene data show CDR1 as SGHDT and CDR2 as YYEEEE. V dropped 0 bases and J dropped 6 bases, with 10 bases sitting between them.

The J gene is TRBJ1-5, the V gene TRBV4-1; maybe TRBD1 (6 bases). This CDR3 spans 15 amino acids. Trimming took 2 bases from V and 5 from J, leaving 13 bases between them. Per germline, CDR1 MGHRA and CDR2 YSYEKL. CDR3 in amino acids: CASSQIEGEDQPQHF. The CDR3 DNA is TGCGCCAGCAGCCAAATCGAGGGGGAGGATCAGCCCCAGCATTTT.

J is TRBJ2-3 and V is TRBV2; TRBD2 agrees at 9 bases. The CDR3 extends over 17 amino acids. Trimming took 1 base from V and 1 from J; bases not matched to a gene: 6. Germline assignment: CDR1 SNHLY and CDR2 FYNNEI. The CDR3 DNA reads TGTGCCAGCAGTGAAGGGTTGACTAGCGGACGCACAGATACGCAGTATTTT. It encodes CASSEGLTSGRTDTQYF. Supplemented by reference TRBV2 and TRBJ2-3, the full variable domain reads EPEVTQTPSHQVTQMGQEVILRCVPISNHLYFYWYRQILGQKVEFLVSFYNNEISEKSEIFDDQFSVERPDGSNFTLKIRSTKLEDSAMYFCASSEGLTSGRTDTQYFGPGTRLTVL.

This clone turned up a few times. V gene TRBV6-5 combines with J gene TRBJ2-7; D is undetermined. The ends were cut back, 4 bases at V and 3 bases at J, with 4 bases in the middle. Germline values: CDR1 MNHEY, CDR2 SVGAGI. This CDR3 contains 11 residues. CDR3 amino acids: CASSWSYEQYF. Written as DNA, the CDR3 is TGTGCCAGCAGTTGGAGCTACGAGCAGTACTTC.

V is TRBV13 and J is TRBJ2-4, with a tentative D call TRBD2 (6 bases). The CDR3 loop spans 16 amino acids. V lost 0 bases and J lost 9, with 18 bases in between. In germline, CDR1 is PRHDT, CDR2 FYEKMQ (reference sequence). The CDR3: CASSLGVTRDSSIQYF. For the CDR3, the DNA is TGTGCCAGCAGCTTAGGGGTCACCCGGGACTCCAGCATTCAGTACTTC. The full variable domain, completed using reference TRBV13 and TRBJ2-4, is AAGVIQSPRHLIKEKRETATLKCYPIPRHDTVYWYQQGPGQDPQFLISFYEKMQSDKGSIPDRFSAQQFSDYHSELNMSSLELGDSALYFCASSLGVTRDSSIQYFGAGTRLSVL.

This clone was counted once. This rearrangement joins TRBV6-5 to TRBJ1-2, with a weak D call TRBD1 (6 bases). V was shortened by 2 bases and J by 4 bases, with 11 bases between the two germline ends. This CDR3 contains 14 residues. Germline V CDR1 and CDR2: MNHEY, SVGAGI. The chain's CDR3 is CASSYGQGTYGYTF. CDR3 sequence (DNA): TGTGCCAGCAGTTACGGGCAGGGGACCTATGGCTACACCTTC.

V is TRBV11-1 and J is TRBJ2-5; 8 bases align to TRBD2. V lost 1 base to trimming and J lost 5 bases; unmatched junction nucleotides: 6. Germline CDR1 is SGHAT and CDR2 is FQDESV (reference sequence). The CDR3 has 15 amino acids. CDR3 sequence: CASSLEAGEGETQYF. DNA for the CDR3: TGTGCCAGCAGCTTAGAAGCGGGAGAGGGGGAGACCCAGTACTTC. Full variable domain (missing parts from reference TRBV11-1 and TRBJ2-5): EAEVAQSPRYKITEKSQAVAFWCDPISGHATLYWYRQILGQGPELLVQFQDESVVDDSQLPKDRFSAERLKGVDSTLKIQPAELGDSAMYLCASSLEAGEGETQYFGPGTRLLVL.

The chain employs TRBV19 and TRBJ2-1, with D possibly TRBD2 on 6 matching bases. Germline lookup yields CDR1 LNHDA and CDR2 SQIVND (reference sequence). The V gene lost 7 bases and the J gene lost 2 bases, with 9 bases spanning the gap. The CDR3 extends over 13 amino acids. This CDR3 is CASTSAAYNEQFF. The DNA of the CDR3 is TGTGCCAGTACTAGCGCTGCCTACAATGAGCAGTTCTTC.

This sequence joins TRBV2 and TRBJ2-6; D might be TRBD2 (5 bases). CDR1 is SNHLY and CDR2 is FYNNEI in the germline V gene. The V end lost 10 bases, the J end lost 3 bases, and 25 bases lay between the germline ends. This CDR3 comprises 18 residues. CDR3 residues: CATEGSDEIFLGANVLTF. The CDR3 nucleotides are TGTGCCACTGAGGGCTCTGACGAAATTTTCCTTGGGGCCAACGTCCTGACTTTC.

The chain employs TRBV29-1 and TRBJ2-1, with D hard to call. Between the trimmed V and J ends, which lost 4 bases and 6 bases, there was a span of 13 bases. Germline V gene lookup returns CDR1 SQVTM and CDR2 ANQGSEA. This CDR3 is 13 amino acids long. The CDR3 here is CSVADDLGNEQFF. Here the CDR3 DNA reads TGCAGCGTTGCTGACGACCTCGGCAATGAGCAGTTCTTC.

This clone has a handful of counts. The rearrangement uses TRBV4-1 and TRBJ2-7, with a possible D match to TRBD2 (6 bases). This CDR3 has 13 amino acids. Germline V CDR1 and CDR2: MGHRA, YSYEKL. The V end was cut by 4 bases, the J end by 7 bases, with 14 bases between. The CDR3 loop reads CASSPLEGEEQYF. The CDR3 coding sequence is TGCGCCAGCAGCCCCCTGGAGGGCGAAGAGCAGTACTTC.

CDR3 protein: CATSIDRGLEDTQYF. The CDR3 DNA sequence: TGTGCCACCAGCATAGACAGGGGTTTGGAGGATACGCAGTATTTT. V usage is TRBV15 and J usage is TRBJ2-3; 8 nucleotides align to TRBD1. The germline V gene encodes CDR1 LNHNV and CDR2 YYDKDF (reference sequence). Trimming at V came to 4 bases and at J to 6 bases, leaving 9 bases not matched to a gene. The CDR3 contains 15 residues.

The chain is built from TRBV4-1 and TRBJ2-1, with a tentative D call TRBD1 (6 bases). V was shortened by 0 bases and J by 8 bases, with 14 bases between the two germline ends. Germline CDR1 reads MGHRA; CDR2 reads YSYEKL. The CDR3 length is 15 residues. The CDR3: CASSQDRTGTDEQFF. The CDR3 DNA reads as TGCGCCAGCAGCCAAGATCGTACAGGGACGGATGAGCAGTTCTTC.

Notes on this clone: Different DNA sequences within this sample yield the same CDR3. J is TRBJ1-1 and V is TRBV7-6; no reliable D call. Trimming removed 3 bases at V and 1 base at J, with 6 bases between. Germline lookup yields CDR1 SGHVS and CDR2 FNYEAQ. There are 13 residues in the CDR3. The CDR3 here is CASSLGSNTEAFF. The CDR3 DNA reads TGTGCCAGCAGCTTGGGCTCGAACACTGAAGCTTTCTTT.

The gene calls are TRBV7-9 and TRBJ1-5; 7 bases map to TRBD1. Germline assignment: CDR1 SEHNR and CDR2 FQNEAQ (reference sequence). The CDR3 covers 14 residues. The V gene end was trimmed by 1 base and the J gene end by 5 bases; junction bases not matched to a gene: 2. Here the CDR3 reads CASSLGGTDQPQHF. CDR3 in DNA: TGTGCCAGCAGCTTAGGGGGGACAGATCAGCCCCAGCATTTT.

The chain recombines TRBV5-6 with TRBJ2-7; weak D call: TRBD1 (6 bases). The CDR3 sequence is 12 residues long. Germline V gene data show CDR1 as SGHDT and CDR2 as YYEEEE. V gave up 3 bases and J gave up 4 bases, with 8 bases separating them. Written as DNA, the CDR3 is TGTGCCAGCAGCTACACAGGGTACGAGCAGTACTTC. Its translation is CASSYTGYEQYF.

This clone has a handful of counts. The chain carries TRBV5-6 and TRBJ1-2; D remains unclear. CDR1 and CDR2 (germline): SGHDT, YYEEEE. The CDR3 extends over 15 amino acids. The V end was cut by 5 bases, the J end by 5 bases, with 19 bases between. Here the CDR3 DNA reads TGTGCCAGCAGATCACCGCGGGCGGCAAATTATGGCTACACCTTC. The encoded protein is CASRSPRAANYGYTF. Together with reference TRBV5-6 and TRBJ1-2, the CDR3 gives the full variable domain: DAGVTQSPTHLIKTRGQQVTLRCSPKSGHDTVSWYQQALGQGPQFIFQYYEEEERQRGNFPDRFSGHQFPNYSSELNVNALLLGDSALYLCASRSPRAANYGYTFGSGTRLTVV.

CDR3 nucleotides: TGTGCCAGCAGCGCCCGGACAGAAAGACAAGAGACCCAGTACTTC. This codes for CASSARTERQETQYF. The chain employs TRBV7-9 and TRBJ2-5; possibly TRBD1 for D (6 bases). V lost 5 bases to trimming and J lost 2 bases, with 15 bases between them. CDR1 is SEHNR, CDR2 FQNEAQ, per germline (reference sequence). The CDR3 contains 15 residues.

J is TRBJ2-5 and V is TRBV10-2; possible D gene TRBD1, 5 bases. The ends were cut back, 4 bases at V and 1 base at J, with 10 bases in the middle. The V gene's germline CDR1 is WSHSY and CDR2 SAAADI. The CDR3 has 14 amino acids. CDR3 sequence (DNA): TGCGCCAGCAGTGTTGGACATCCCCAAGAGACCCAGTACTTC. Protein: CASSVGHPQETQYF.

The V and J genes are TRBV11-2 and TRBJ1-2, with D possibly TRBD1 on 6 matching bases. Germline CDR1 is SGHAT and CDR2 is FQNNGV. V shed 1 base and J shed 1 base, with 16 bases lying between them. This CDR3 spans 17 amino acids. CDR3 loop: CASSLVQGIQNNYGYTF. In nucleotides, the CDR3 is TGTGCCAGCAGCTTAGTCCAGGGGATTCAGAATAACTATGGCTACACCTTC. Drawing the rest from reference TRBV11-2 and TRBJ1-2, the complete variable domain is EAGVAQSPRYKIIEKRQSVAFWCNPISGHATLYWYQQILGQGPKLLIQFQNNGVVDDSQLPKDRFSAERLKGVDSTLKIQPAKLEDSAVYLCASSLVQGIQNNYGYTFGSGTRLTVV.

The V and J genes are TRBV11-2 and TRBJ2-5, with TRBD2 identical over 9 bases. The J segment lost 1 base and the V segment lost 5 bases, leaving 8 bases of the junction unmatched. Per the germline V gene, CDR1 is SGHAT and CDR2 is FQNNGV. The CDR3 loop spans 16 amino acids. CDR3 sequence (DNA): TGTGCCAGCAGCCGCCGACTAGCGGAGCTCCAAGAGACCCAGTACTTC. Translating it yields CASSRRLAELQETQYF. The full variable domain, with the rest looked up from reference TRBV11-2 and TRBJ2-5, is EAGVAQSPRYKIIEKRQSVAFWCNPISGHATLYWYQQILGQGPKLLIQFQNNGVVDDSQLPKDRFSAERLKGVDSTLKIQPAKLEDSAVYLCASSRRLAELQETQYFGPGTRLLVL.

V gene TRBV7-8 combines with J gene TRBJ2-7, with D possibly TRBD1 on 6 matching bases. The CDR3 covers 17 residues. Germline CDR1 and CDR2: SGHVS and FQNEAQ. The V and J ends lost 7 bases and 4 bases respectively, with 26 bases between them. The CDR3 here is CASTPDRNLPTVYEQYF. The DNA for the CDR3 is TGTGCCAGCACCCCCGACAGGAATCTACCCACGGTGTACGAGCAGTACTTC.

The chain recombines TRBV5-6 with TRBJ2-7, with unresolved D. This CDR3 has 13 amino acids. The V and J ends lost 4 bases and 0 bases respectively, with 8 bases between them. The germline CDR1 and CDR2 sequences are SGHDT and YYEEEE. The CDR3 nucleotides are TGTGCCAGCAGCACACAGTACTCCTACGAGCAGTACTTC. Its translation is CASSTQYSYEQYF.

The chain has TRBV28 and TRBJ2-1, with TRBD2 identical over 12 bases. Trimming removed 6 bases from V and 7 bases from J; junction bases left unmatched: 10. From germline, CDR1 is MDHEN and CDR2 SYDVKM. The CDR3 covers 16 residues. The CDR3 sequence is CASRDLAGGRMNEQFF. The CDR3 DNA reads TGTGCCAGCAGGGACCTAGCGGGAGGGCGTATGAATGAGCAGTTCTTC.

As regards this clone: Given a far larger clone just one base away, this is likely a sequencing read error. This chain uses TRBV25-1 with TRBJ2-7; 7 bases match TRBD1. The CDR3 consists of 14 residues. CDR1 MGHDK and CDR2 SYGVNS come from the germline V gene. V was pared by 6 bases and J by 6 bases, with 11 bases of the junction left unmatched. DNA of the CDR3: TGTGCCAGCAGCGACCAGGACAGGTTCACCGAGCAGTACTTC. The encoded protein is CASSDQDRFTEQYF.

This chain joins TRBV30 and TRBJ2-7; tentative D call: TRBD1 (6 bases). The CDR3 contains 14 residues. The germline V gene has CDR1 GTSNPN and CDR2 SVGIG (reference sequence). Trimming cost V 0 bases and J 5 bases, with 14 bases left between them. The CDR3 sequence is CAWSVLGGPDEQYF. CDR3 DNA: TGTGCCTGGAGTGTACTAGGGGGACCCGACGAGCAGTACTTC.

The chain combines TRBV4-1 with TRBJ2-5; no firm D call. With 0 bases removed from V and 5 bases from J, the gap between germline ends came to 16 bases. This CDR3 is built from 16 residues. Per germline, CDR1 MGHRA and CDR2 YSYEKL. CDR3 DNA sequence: TGCGCCAGCAGCCAAGATGGGTTCGGCCAAACGGAGACCCAGTACTTC. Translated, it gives CASSQDGFGQTETQYF.